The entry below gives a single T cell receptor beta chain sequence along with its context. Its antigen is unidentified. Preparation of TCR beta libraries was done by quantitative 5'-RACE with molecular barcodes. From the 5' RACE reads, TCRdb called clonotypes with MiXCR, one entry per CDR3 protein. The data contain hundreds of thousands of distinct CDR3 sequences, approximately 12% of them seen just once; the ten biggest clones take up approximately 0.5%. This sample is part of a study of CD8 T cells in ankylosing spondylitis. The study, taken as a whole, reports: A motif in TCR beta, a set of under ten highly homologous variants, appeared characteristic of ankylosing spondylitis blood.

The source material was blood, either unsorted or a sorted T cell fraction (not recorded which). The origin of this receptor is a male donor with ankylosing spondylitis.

The CDR3 DNA follows: TGTGCCAGCTCTCAGGATCTTTACGGGGAAAAACTGTTTTTT. This gives the protein CASSQDLYGEKLFF. The V call is TRBV18, the J call TRBJ1-4; unclear D gene. Germline lookup yields CDR1 KGHSH and CDR2 LQKENI. This CDR3 region has 14 residues. V lost 6 bases and J 8 bases, leaving 16 bases between the germline ends.